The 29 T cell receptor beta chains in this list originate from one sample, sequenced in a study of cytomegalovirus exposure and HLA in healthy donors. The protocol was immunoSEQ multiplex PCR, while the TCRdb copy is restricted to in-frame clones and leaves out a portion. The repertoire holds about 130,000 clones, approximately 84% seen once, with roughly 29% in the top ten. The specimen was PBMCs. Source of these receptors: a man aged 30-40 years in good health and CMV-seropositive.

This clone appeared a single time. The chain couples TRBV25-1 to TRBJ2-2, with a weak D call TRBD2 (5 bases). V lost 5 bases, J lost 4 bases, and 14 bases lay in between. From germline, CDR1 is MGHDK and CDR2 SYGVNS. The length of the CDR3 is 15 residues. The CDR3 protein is CASSSRGSITGELFF. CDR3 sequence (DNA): TGTGCCAGCAGTTCTCGAGGGAGTATCACCGGGGAGCTGTTTTTT.

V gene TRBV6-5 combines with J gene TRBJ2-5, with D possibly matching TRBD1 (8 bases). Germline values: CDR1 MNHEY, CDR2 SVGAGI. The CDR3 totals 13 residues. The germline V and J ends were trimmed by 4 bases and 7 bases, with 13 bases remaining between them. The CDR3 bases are TGTGCCAGCAGTTCGTACAGGGGGGGGACCCAGTACTTC. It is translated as CASSSYRGGTQYF.

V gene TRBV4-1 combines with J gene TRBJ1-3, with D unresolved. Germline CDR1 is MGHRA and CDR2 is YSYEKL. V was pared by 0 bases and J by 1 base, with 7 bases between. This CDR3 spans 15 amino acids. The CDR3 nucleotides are TGCGCCAGCAGCCAAGACAACGGGTCTGGAAACACCATATATTTT. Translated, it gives CASSQDNGSGNTIYF.

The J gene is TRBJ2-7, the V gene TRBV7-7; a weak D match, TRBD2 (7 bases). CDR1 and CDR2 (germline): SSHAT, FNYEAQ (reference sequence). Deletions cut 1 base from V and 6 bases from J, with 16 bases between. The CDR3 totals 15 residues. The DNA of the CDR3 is TGTGCCAGCAGCTTAGAAGAGAGGGGGGGATGCGAGCAGTACTTC. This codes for CASSLEERGGCEQYF.

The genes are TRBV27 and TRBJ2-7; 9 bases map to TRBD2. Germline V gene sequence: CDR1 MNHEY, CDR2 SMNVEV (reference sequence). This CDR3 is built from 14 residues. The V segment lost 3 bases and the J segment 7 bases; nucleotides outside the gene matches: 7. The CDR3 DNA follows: TGTGCCAGCAGTTTGCTAGCGGGATCAGGGGAGCAGTACTTC. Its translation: CASSLLAGSGEQYF.

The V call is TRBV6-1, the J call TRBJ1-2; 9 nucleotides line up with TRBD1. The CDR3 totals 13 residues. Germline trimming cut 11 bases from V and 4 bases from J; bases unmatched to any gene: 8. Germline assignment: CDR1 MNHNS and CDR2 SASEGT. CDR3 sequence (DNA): TGTGCCGCACAGGGGGCGAAAGCCTATGGCTACACCTTC. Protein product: CAAQGAKAYGYTF.

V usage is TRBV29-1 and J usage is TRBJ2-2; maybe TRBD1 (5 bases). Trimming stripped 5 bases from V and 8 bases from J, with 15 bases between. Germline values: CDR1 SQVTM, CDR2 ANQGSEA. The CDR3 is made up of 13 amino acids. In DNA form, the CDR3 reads TGCAGCGTTTTAAAAGGGGTTTATGGGGAGCTGTTTTTT. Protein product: CSVLKGVYGELFF.

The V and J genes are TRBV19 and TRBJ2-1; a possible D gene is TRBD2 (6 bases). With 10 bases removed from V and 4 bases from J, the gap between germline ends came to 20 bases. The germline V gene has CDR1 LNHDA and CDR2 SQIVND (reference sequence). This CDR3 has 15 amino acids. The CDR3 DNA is TGTGCCATCCCAAACTCGATAGGAGGGTACAATGAGCAGTTCTTC. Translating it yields CAIPNSIGGYNEQFF. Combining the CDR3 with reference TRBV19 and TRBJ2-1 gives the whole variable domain DGGITQSPKYLFRKEGQNVTLSCEQNLNHDAMYWYRQDPGQGLRLIYYSQIVNDFQKGDIAEGYSVSREKKESFPLTVTSAQKNPTAFYLCAIPNSIGGYNEQFFGPGTRLTVL.

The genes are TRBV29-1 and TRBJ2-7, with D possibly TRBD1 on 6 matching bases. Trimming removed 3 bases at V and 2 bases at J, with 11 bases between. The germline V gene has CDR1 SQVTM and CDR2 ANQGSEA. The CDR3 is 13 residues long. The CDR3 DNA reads TGCAGCGTTGAGGGACATAAACCCTACGAGCAGTACTTC. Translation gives CSVEGHKPYEQYF.

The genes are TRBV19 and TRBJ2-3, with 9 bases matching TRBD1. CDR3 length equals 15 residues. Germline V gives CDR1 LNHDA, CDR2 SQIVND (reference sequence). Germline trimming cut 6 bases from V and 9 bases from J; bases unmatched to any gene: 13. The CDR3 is CASSGMTGGNPTQYF. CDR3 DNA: TGTGCCAGTAGCGGCATGACAGGGGGGAATCCCACGCAGTATTTT.

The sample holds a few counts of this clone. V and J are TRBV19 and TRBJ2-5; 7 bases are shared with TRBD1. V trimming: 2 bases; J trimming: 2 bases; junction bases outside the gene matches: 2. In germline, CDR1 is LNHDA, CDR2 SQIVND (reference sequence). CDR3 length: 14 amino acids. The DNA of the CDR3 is TGTGCCAGTAGTATAAAGGGACAGCAAGAGACCCAGTACTTC. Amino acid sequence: CASSIKGQQETQYF.

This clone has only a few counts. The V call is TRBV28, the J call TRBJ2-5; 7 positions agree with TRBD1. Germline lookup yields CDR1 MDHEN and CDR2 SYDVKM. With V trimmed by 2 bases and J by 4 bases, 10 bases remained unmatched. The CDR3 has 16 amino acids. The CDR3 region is CASSLRGQGWGETQYF. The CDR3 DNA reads TGTGCCAGCAGTTTAAGGGGGCAGGGGTGGGGAGAGACCCAGTACTTC. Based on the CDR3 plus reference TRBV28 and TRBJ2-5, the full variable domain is DVKVTQSSRYLVKRTGEKVFLECVQDMDHENMFWYRQDPGLGLRLIYFSYDVKMKEKGDIPEGYSVSREKKERFSLILESASTNQTSMYLCASSLRGQGWGETQYFGPGTRLLVL.

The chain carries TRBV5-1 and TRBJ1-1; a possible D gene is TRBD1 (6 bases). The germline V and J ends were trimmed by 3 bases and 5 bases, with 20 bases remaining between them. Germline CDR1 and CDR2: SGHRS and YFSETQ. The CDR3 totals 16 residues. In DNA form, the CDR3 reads TGCGCCAGCAGCTGGGGGGGGCGCGACTTGGGGACTGAAGCTTTCTTT. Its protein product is CASSWGGRDLGTEAFF.

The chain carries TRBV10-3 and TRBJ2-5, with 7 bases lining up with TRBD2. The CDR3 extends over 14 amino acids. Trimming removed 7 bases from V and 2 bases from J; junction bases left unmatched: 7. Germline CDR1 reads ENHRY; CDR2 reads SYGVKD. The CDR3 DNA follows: TGTGCCATCATCCCGGGACTATCACAAGAGACCCAGTACTTC. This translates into CAIIPGLSQETQYF.

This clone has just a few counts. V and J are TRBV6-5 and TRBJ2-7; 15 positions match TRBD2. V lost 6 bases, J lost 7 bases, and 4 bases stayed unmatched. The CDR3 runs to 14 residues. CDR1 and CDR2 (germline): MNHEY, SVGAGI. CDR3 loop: CASSPGLAGGEQYF. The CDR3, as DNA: TGTGCCAGCAGCCCGGGACTAGCGGGGGGAGAGCAGTACTTC.

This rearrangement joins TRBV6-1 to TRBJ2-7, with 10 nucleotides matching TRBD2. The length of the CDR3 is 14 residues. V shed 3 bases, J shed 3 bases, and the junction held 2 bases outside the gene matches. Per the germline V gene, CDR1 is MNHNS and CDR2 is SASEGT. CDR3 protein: CASSEGLASYEQYF. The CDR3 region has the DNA TGTGCCAGCAGTGAGGGACTAGCGAGCTACGAGCAGTACTTC.

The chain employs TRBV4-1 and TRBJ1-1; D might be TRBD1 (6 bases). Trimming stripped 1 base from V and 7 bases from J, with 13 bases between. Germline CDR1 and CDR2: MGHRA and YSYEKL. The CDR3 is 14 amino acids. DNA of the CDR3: TGCGCCAGCAGCCAAGGATACAGGGTGGGTGAAGCTTTCTTT. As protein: CASSQGYRVGEAFF.

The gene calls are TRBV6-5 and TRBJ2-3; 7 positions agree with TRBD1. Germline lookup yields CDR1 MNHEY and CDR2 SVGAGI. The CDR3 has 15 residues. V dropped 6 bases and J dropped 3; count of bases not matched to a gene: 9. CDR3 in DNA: TGTGCCAGCAGGGCAGACAGGGTGGGGACAGATACGCAGTATTTT. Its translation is CASRADRVGTDTQYF.

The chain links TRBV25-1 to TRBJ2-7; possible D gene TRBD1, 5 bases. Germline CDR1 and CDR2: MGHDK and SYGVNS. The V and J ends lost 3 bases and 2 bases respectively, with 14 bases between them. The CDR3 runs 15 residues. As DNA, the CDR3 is TGTGCCAGCAGTGATGTGACAGAGACCGCCTACGAGCAGTACTTC. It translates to CASSDVTETAYEQYF.

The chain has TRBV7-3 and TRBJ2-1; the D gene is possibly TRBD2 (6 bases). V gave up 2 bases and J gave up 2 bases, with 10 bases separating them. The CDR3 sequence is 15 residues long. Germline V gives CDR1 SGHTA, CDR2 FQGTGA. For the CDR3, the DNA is TGTGCCAGCAGCTTATCGAGCGGGCCCTACAATGAGCAGTTCTTC. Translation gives CASSLSSGPYNEQFF. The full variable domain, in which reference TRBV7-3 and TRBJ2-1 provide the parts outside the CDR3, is GAGVSQTPSNKVTEKGKYVELRCDPISGHTALYWYRQSLGQGPEFLIYFQGTGAADDSGLPNDRFFAVRPEGSVSTLKIQRTERGDSAVYLCASSLSSGPYNEQFFGPGTRLTVL.

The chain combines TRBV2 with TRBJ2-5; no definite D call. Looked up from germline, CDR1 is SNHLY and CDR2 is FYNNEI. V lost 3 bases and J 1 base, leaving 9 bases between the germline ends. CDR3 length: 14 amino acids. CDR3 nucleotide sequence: TGTGCCAGCAGTGAGAACAGCCCCCAAGAGACCCAGTACTTC. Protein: CASSENSPQETQYF.

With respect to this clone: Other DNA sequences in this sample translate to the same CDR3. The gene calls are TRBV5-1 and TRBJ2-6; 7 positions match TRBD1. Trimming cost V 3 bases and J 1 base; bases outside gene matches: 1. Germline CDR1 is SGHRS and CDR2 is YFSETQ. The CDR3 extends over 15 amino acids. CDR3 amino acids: CASSSTGSGANVLTF. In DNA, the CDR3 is TGCGCCAGCAGCTCGACAGGGTCTGGGGCCAACGTCCTGACTTTC.

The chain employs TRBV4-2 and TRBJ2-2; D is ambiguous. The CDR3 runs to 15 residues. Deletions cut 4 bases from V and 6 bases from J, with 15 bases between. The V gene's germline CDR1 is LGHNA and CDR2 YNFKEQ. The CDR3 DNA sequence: TGTGCCAGCAGCCTTCCCTTCGGAGTCGCCGGGGAGCTGTTTTTT. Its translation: CASSLPFGVAGELFF.

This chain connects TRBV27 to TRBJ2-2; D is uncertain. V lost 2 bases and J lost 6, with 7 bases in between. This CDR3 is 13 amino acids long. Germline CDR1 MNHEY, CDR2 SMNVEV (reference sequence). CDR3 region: CASSLTDSGELFF. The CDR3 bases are TGTGCCAGCAGTTTAACTGATTCCGGGGAGCTGTTTTTT.

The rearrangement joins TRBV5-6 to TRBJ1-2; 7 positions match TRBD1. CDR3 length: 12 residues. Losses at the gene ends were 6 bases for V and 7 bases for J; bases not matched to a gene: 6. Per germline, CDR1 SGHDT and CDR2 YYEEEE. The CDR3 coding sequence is TGTGCCAGCACCCAACAGGGGTCTGGCTACACCTTC. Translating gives CASTQQGSGYTF.

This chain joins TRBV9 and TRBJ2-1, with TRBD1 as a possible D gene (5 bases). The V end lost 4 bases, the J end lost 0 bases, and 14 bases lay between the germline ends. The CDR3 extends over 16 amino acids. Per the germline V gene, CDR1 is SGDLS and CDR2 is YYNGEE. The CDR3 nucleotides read TGTGCCAGCAGCCCAGGGTCAGAGAGCTCCTACAATGAGCAGTTCTTC. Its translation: CASSPGSESSYNEQFF.

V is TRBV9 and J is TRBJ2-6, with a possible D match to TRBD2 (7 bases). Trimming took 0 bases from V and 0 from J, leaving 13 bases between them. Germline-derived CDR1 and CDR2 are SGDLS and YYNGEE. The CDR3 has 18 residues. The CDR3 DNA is TGTGCCAGCAGCGTAGGGGGGGGCCATGCCTCTGGGGCCAACGTCCTGACTTTC. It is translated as CASSVGGGHASGANVLTF.

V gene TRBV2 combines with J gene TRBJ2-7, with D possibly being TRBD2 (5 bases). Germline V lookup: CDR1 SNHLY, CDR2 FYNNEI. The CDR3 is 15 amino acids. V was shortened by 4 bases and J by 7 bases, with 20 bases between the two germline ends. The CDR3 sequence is CASSVRRADWGEQYF. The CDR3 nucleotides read TGTGCCAGCAGTGTAAGGCGGGCCGACTGGGGAGAGCAGTACTTC.

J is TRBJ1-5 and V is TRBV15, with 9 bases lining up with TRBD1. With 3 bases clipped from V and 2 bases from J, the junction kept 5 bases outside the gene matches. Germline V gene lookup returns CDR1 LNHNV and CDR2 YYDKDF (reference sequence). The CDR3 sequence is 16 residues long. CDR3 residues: CATSSPGQGGNQPQHF. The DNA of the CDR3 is TGTGCCACCAGCAGCCCGGGACAGGGCGGCAATCAGCCCCAGCATTTT.